The clone carrying this T cell receptor (beta chain) was detected many times. The sample belongs to a study of neurological immune-mediated disorders. CDR3 length equals 14 residues. Per germline, CDR1 SGDLS and CDR2 YYNGEE. The junction had 3 bases not matched to a gene; V was cut back by 1 base and J by 5 bases. TCRdb fed the 5' RACE reads into MiXCR, producing one record per CDR3 protein. There are 18,000 or so distinct CDR3 sequences in the sample; around 15% occur only once, and less than 9.5% lies in the top ten. The chain joins TRBV9 to TRBJ2-3, with 8 nucleotides matching TRBD2. The origin of this receptor is an older woman with HTLV-1-associated myelopathy (HAM/TSP). The sample was CD4+ T cells from blood. The CDR3 is CASSVRGGRDTQYF. In nucleotides, the CDR3 is TGTGCCAGCAGCGTACGGGGGGGGAGAGATACGCAGTATTTT.